Listed here are 18 T cell receptor beta chains from one sample, sequenced in a study of cytomegalovirus exposure and HLA in healthy donors. This PCR relied on a set of 60 Vbeta primers and 13 Jbeta primers. Measured with immunoSEQ multiplex PCR; TCRdb has only the in-frame clones, and not every one. The sample has 85,000 to 90,000 clones, roughly 85% seen once. Source material: PBMCs. All receptors derive from a man aged 35 to 55 in good health and CMV-seropositive.

V is TRBV18 and J is TRBJ2-7; TRBD2 matches at 15 bases. After removal of 4 bases from V and 7 bases from J, the junction contained 8 bases not matched to a gene. The CDR3 runs to 16 residues. CDR1 is KGHSH and CDR2 is LQKENI in the germline V gene. The CDR3 reads CASSLPGLAGGQEQYF. In DNA form, the CDR3 reads TGTGCCAGCTCACTTCCAGGACTAGCGGGGGGGCAGGAGCAGTACTTC. The whole variable domain, remainder taken from reference TRBV18 and TRBJ2-7, is NAGVMQNPRHLVRRRGQEARLRCSPMKGHSHVYWYRQLPEEGLKFMVYLQKENIIDESGMPKERFSAEFPKEGPSILRIQQVVRGDSAAYFCASSLPGLAGGQEQYFGPGTRLTVT.

This chain joins TRBV7-2 and TRBJ2-7; D may be TRBD1 (6 bases). Germline V gives CDR1 SGHTA, CDR2 FQGNSA. The CDR3 is 14 residues long. The germline V and J ends were trimmed by 3 bases and 1 base, with 10 bases remaining between them. The CDR3 sequence: CASSFPGESYEQYF. The CDR3, as DNA: TGTGCCAGCAGCTTCCCAGGGGAGTCCTACGAGCAGTACTTC.

The rearrangement joins TRBV10-3 to TRBJ1-4; D is unresolved. Germline V gene sequence: CDR1 ENHRY, CDR2 SYGVKD. V lost 3 bases to trimming and J lost 5 bases, with 7 bases between them. This CDR3 is 13 amino acids long. DNA for the CDR3: TGTGCCATCAGTGAACCCAGGAATGAAAAACTGTTTTTT. It translates to CAISEPRNEKLFF.

The rearrangement uses TRBV5-1 and TRBJ2-3, with D perhaps matching TRBD2 (6 bases). Per germline, CDR1 SGHRS and CDR2 YFSETQ. The germline V and J ends were trimmed by 4 bases and 2 bases, with 14 bases remaining between them. The CDR3 covers 15 residues. The CDR3 bases are TGCGCCAGCAGCCCGGAGGGTTTCCCCACAGATACGCAGTATTTT. Protein product: CASSPEGFPTDTQYF.

The chain is built from TRBV7-8 and TRBJ2-7; 12 bases fit TRBD1. Germline V gives CDR1 SGHVS, CDR2 FQNEAQ. The V and J ends lost 2 bases and 3 bases, in that order; junction bases with no gene match: 8. This CDR3 region has 17 residues. The CDR3 bases are TGTGCCAGCAGCTTAAGGGGAGGGACAGGGGGCGTCTACGAGCAGTACTTC. Its protein product is CASSLRGGTGGVYEQYF.

V usage is TRBV6-1 and J usage is TRBJ2-1; 9 bases map to TRBD1. CDR1 is MNHNS, CDR2 SASEGT, per germline. V trimming: 11 bases; J trimming: 4 bases; junction bases outside the gene matches: 9. The CDR3 has 14 residues. The CDR3 DNA is TGTGCCGGCCGGGGACAGGGATCTTACAATGAGCAGTTCTTC. Protein: CAGRGQGSYNEQFF.

V gene TRBV6-6 combines with J gene TRBJ2-7; the match to TRBD1 covers 10 bases. The ends lost 2 bases at V and 2 bases at J; junction bases unmatched: 3. CDR3 size: 15 residues. Per the germline V gene, CDR1 is MNHNY and CDR2 is SVGAGI (reference sequence). CDR3 in amino acids: CASSYPGTGAYEQYF. DNA of the CDR3: TGTGCCAGCAGTTACCCCGGGACAGGGGCCTACGAGCAGTACTTC.

This chain links TRBV6-5 with TRBJ2-2; TRBD1 matches 10 bases. The CDR3 totals 14 residues. With V trimmed by 4 bases and J by 8 bases, 4 bases remained unmatched. Germline CDR1 and CDR2: MNHEY and SVGAGI. The CDR3 nucleotides are TGTGCCAGCAGTTCGGGACAGGGGTCGGGGGAGCTGTTTTTT. It encodes CASSSGQGSGELFF.

The chain combines TRBV19 with TRBJ2-3; TRBD2 matches 7 bases. V was clipped by 3 bases and J by 3 bases; unmatched bases: 6. CDR1 and CDR2 from the germline V gene are LNHDA and SQIVND (reference sequence). CDR3 length: 15 amino acids. CDR3 sequence: CASSIPAGRTDTQYF. The CDR3 nucleotides read TGTGCCAGTAGTATTCCAGCGGGGCGGACAGATACGCAGTATTTT.

This chain joins TRBV6-6 and TRBJ1-1; no reliable D call. This CDR3 has 13 residues. From germline, CDR1 is MNHNY and CDR2 SVGAGI (reference sequence). The V and J ends lost 10 bases and 1 base respectively, with 13 bases between them. The CDR3 here is CAIRGSSNTEAFF. CDR3 nucleotides: TGTGCCATCCGGGGTAGCTCGAACACTGAAGCTTTCTTT.

As concerns this clone: At one end the junction does not follow the germline gene, possibly because of a read error. This rearrangement joins TRBV7-9 to TRBJ1-3; D is unresolved. Germline lookup yields CDR1 SEHNR and CDR2 FQNEAQ (reference sequence). This CDR3 is 16 amino acids long. The CDR3 sequence: CSSSLALGASGNTIYF. CDR3 in DNA: TGTTCCAGCAGCTTAGCTCTGGGAGCCTCTGGAAACACCATATATTTT.

In its sample, this clone was seen once. CDR3 DNA sequence: TGTGCCAGCAGCCCCCAGGGCGGGGGGGTACAAGAGACCCAGTACTTC. Protein sequence: CASSPQGGGVQETQYF. The V call is TRBV9, the J call TRBJ2-5, with TRBD2 matching 9 bases. V lost 4 bases, J lost 2 bases, and 9 bases stayed unmatched. Looked up from germline, CDR1 is SGDLS and CDR2 is YYNGEE. CDR3 size: 16 residues.

As to this clone: The sample contains more than one DNA sequence encoding this CDR3. The chain links TRBV5-4 to TRBJ1-2, with 7 bases identical to TRBD1. CDR3 length equals 14 residues. V trimming: 4 bases; J trimming: 4 bases; junction bases outside the gene matches: 7. The germline gives CDR1 SGHNT, CDR2 YYREEE (reference sequence). The CDR3 DNA is TGTGCCAGCAGCCCTCCGGGACAGTCCTATGGCTACACCTTC. It is translated as CASSPPGQSYGYTF.

This chain uses TRBV7-6 with TRBJ2-1, with D possibly TRBD1 on 6 matching bases. V lost 5 bases and J lost 7, with 12 bases in between. This CDR3 region has 13 residues. Germline assignment: CDR1 SGHVS and CDR2 FNYEAQ. The CDR3 sequence: CASSGTLGNEQFF. As DNA, the CDR3 is TGTGCCAGCAGCGGGACACTCGGGAATGAGCAGTTCTTC.

Remarks on this clone: Within the sample, other DNA sequences also encode this same CDR3. The chain links TRBV6-1 to TRBJ2-7, with D unclear. In germline, CDR1 is MNHNS, CDR2 SASEGT. This CDR3 spans 13 amino acids. The ends were cut back, 6 bases at V and 2 bases at J, with 11 bases in the middle. The CDR3 DNA follows: TGTGCCAGCAGGGATAGGCAGGCCTACGAGCAGTACTTC. Translating it yields CASRDRQAYEQYF.

The gene calls are TRBV7-2 and TRBJ2-3; 12 bases are a match to TRBD1. This CDR3 is built from 18 residues. The germline V gene encodes CDR1 SGHTA and CDR2 FQGNSA. J was trimmed by 4 bases and V by 0 bases; bases with no gene match: 8. CDR3 residues: CASSLAGPGQGAPDTQYF. CDR3 DNA: TGTGCCAGCAGCTTAGCAGGTCCGGGACAGGGGGCGCCAGATACGCAGTATTTT.

This chain joins TRBV5-1 and TRBJ2-5; D gene uncertain. The assigned J gene may be wrong: the sequence end matches TRBJ2-7 better. The V gene's germline CDR1 is SGHRS and CDR2 YFSETQ. This CDR3 region has 15 residues. CDR3 residues: CASSLGSGWACEQYF. The CDR3 DNA reads TGCGCCAGCAGCTTGGGTTCAGGTTGGGCGTGCGAGCAGTACTTC.

Here the CDR3 DNA reads TGTGCCAGCAGCGTAGACAGAGGAGAACAAAGTGAGCAGTACTTC. Translated, it gives CASSVDRGEQSEQYF. The J gene is TRBJ2-7, the V gene TRBV2, with D perhaps TRBD1 (5 bases). Trimming removed 6 bases at V and 7 bases at J, with 22 bases between. Germline CDR1 SNHLY, CDR2 FYNNEI. CDR3 length: 15 residues.